The 9 T cell receptor beta chains presented below share a single source sample, sequenced in a study of blood T cell repertoires in COVID-19. Clones were read by immunoSEQ multiplex PCR, and TCRdb kept only the in-frame ones, dropping some. This sample carries more than 300,000 clones, roughly 90% of them seen once, and the ten largest clones take 6.4%. Sequenced input: peripheral blood. These receptors were collected from a young man who had recovered from COVID-19.

The chain is built from TRBV5-1 and TRBJ2-1; 13 bases fit TRBD2. The CDR3 totals 16 residues. With 4 bases clipped from V and 2 bases from J, the junction kept 3 bases outside the gene matches. From germline, CDR1 is SGHRS and CDR2 YFSETQ. The CDR3 DNA is TGCGCCAGCAGCCTGGGACTAGCGGGACCCTACAATGAGCAGTTCTTC. Its translation is CASSLGLAGPYNEQFF.

The rearrangement uses TRBV5-4 and TRBJ1-2, with TRBD1 matching over 7 bases. The V segment lost 3 bases and the J segment 8 bases; nucleotides outside the gene matches: 7. Germline CDR1 and CDR2: SGHNT and YYREEE (reference sequence). The CDR3 runs 13 residues. CDR3 sequence: CASSYDRVLGYTF. As DNA, the CDR3 is TGTGCCAGCAGCTACGACAGGGTGCTCGGCTACACCTTC.

V and J are TRBV9 and TRBJ2-3; D may be TRBD1 (6 bases). This CDR3 is built from 15 residues. V shed 2 bases and J shed 2 bases, with 12 bases lying between them. Germline lookup yields CDR1 SGDLS and CDR2 YYNGEE. The chain's CDR3 is CASSVEGGPTDTQYF. The CDR3 DNA is TGTGCCAGCAGCGTCGAAGGGGGACCCACAGATACGCAGTATTTT.

This rearrangement joins TRBV19 to TRBJ2-1; the match to TRBD1 covers 8 bases. CDR1 and CDR2 (germline): LNHDA, SQIVND (reference sequence). The CDR3 runs to 15 residues. J gave up 4 bases and V 4 bases, and 6 bases lay outside the gene matches. The CDR3 nucleotides read TGTGCCAGTAGTAAGATGGGACAGGCATACAATGAGCAGTTCTTC. It codes for CASSKMGQAYNEQFF.

This clone was picked up one time. The rearrangement joins TRBV4-3 to TRBJ2-2; 12 nucleotides agree with TRBD2. CDR3 length equals 17 residues. V was clipped by 2 bases and J by 3 bases; unmatched bases: 4. CDR1 is LGHNA and CDR2 is YSLEER in the germline V gene. The DNA for the CDR3 is TGCGCCAGCAGCCAATCCCCTAGCGGGGGGGACACCGGGGAGCTGTTTTTT. Its translation: CASSQSPSGGDTGELFF.

This rearrangement joins TRBV6-5 to TRBJ1-1; D may be TRBD1 (5 bases). Germline CDR1 is MNHEY and CDR2 is SVGAGI. The CDR3 length is 14 residues. Deletions cut 8 bases from V and 6 bases from J, with 19 bases between. The CDR3 nucleotides read TGTGCCAGCCAGGCAAGACAGCTTGCTGCTGAAGCTTTCTTT. This codes for CASQARQLAAEAFF.

The chain has TRBV9 and TRBJ2-2; 8 bases are shared with TRBD2. Germline-derived CDR1 and CDR2 are SGDLS and YYNGEE. The V gene end was trimmed by 1 base and the J gene end by 5 bases; junction bases not matched to a gene: 7. This CDR3 region has 16 residues. The CDR3 DNA follows: TGTGCCAGCAGCGTACAAGCGGGAGCTGCAACCGGGGAGCTGTTTTTT. It is translated as CASSVQAGAATGELFF. The variable domain in full, with the rest retrieved from reference TRBV9 and TRBJ2-2, is DSGVTQTPKHLITATGQRVTLRCSPRSGDLSVYWYQQSLDQGLQFLIQYYNGEERAKGNILERFSAQQFPDLHSELNLSSLELGDSALYFCASSVQAGAATGELFFGEGSRLTVL.

The chain employs TRBV18 and TRBJ2-3; 10 bases are shared with TRBD2. CDR3 length: 16 residues. Germline V lookup: CDR1 KGHSH, CDR2 LQKENI. The V and J ends lost 0 bases and 2 bases, in that order; junction bases with no gene match: 2. The CDR3 region is CASSPPGLAITDTQYF. CDR3 nucleotides: TGTGCCAGCTCACCACCGGGACTAGCGATCACAGATACGCAGTATTTT.

This sequence joins TRBV6-2 or TRBV6-3 and TRBJ2-1; TRBD2 matches 12 bases. The CDR3 runs 18 residues. CDR1 MNHEY and CDR2 SVGEGT come from the germline V gene. The J segment lost 0 bases and the V segment lost 6 bases, leaving 9 bases of the junction unmatched. Here the CDR3 reads CASSSGLAGLNSYNEQFF. The DNA for the CDR3 is TGTGCCAGCAGCTCAGGACTAGCGGGGTTAAACTCCTACAATGAGCAGTTCTTC.